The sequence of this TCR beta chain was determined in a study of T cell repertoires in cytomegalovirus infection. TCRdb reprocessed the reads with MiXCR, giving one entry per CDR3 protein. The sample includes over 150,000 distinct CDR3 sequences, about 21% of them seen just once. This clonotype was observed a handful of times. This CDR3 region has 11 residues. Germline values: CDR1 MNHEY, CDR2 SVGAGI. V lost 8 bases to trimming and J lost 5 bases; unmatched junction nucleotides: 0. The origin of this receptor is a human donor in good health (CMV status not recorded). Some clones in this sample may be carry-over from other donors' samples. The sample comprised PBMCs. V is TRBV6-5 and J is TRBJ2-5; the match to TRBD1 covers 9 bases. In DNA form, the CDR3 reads TGTGCCAGCGGGACAGGGGAGACCCAGTACTTC. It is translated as CASGTGETQYF.